The 18 T cell receptor beta chains below come from one sample, sequenced in a study of cytomegalovirus exposure and HLA in healthy donors. It was with 60 Vbeta and 13 Jbeta primers that the PCR ran. TCRdb's table, derived via immunoSEQ multiplex PCR, lists solely in-frame clones and lacks some. This table has roughly 100,000 clones, 70% to 80% appearing once. Sequenced: PBMCs. These receptors were collected from a man aged 40-49 years in good health and CMV-seronegative.

The J gene is TRBJ2-3, the V gene TRBV7-3; 9 bases align to TRBD2. Trimming at V came to 0 bases and at J to 3 bases, leaving 4 bases not matched to a gene. The CDR3 loop spans 16 amino acids. Germline CDR1 is SGHTA and CDR2 is FQGTGA. The CDR3 loop is CASSLTSLAGTDTQYF. The CDR3 DNA follows: TGTGCCAGCAGCTTAACAAGTCTAGCGGGGACAGATACGCAGTATTTT. Full variable domain (outside the CDR3, taken from reference TRBV7-3 and TRBJ2-3): GAGVSQTPSNKVTEKGKYVELRCDPISGHTALYWYRQSLGQGPEFLIYFQGTGAADDSGLPNDRFFAVRPEGSVSTLKIQRTERGDSAVYLCASSLTSLAGTDTQYFGPGTRLTVL.

The chain couples TRBV4-1 to TRBJ2-5, with D perhaps assigned TRBD1 or TRBD2 (5 bases each). Judging by the DNA end, TRBJ2-7 fits better; the J call may be wrong. CDR1 is MGHRA and CDR2 is YSYEKL in the germline V gene. CDR3 length: 15 residues. This CDR3 is CASSQEPLGAYEQYF. The CDR3 region has the DNA TGCGCCAGCAGCCAAGAACCGTTGGGGGCCTACGAGCAGTACTTC.

This clone has a handful of counts. This chain uses TRBV4-3 with TRBJ2-3, with 13 bases that match TRBD2. Losses at the gene ends were 3 bases for V and 6 bases for J; bases not matched to a gene: 12. Germline CDR1 is LGHNA and CDR2 is YSLEER. The CDR3 length is 18 residues. In DNA, the CDR3 is TGCGCCAGCAGCCATCCAACTAGCGGGGGGGGCCCGCCGGATACGCAGTATTTT. This translates into CASSHPTSGGGPPDTQYF.

The gene calls are TRBV27 and TRBJ1-2; 7 positions agree with TRBD1. The germline gives CDR1 MNHEY, CDR2 SMNVEV (reference sequence). V lost 2 bases and J lost 3; bases outside the gene matches: 3. The length of the CDR3 is 14 residues. CDR3 protein: CASSLTGEYYGYTF. CDR3 DNA: TGTGCCAGCAGTTTAACAGGGGAGTACTATGGCTACACCTTC.

The V and J genes are TRBV27 and TRBJ2-1; 11 nucleotides match TRBD2. The V gene end was trimmed by 5 bases and the J gene end by 1 base; junction bases not matched to a gene: 4. This CDR3 is 16 amino acids long. CDR1 MNHEY and CDR2 SMNVEV come from the germline V gene (reference sequence). In nucleotides, the CDR3 is TGTGCCAGCAGTACTAGCGGGAGCGTTTCCTACAATGAGCAGTTCTTC. Amino acids: CASSTSGSVSYNEQFF.

The genes are TRBV5-6 and TRBJ2-5, with a weak D call TRBD2 (5 bases). Trimming stripped 0 bases from V and 4 bases from J, with 7 bases between. Germline V CDR1 and CDR2: SGHDT, YYEEEE. The CDR3 contains 13 residues. The CDR3 is CASSLDGGETQYF. Written as DNA, the CDR3 is TGTGCCAGCAGCTTGGACGGAGGAGAGACCCAGTACTTC.

The gene calls are TRBV7-9 and TRBJ1-3; no reliable D call. With 5 bases removed from V and 0 bases from J, the gap between germline ends came to 23 bases. CDR3 size: 19 residues. The germline gives CDR1 SEHNR, CDR2 FQNEAQ (reference sequence). CDR3 nucleotide sequence: TGTGCCAGCAGCCGGGAGTCCGGAGGGCCCAGATACTCTGGAAACACCATATATTTT. This codes for CASSRESGGPRYSGNTIYF.

The V and J genes are TRBV29-1 and TRBJ2-2; 9 bases are shared with TRBD1. Germline CDR1 and CDR2: SQVTM and ANQGSEA. Losses at the gene ends were 5 bases for V and 4 bases for J; bases not matched to a gene: 2. The CDR3 runs 13 residues. CDR3 nucleotides: TGCAGCGTTAGGACAGGGGCCACCGGGGAGCTGTTTTTT. Encoded protein: CSVRTGATGELFF.

The V gene is TRBV6-5, the J gene TRBJ2-7, with TRBD2 matching 11 bases. The CDR3 length is 15 residues. CDR1 is MNHEY, CDR2 SVGAGI, per germline. With V trimmed by 6 bases and J by 0 bases, 4 bases remained unmatched. In nucleotides, the CDR3 is TGTGCCAGCAGATCCGGGACTAGCGGCTCCTACGAGCAGTACTTC. Translated: CASRSGTSGSYEQYF.

This rearrangement joins TRBV5-1 to TRBJ2-5, with D possibly matching TRBD1 (6 bases). Germline assignment: CDR1 SGHRS and CDR2 YFSETQ. The V end lost 4 bases, the J end lost 3 bases, and 10 bases lay between the germline ends. The CDR3 spans 13 residues. CDR3 DNA: TGCGCCAGCAGCCTACAGGGAAAAGAGACCCAGTACTTC. This translates into CASSLQGKETQYF.

The chain links TRBV7-9 to TRBJ1-4; TRBD1 matches at 7 bases. This CDR3 comprises 14 residues. The J segment lost 8 bases and the V segment lost 5 bases, leaving 8 bases of the junction unmatched. Per germline, CDR1 SEHNR and CDR2 FQNEAQ (reference sequence). CDR3 amino acids: CASSRGTEREKLFF. The CDR3 region has the DNA TGTGCCAGCAGCCGCGGGACAGAGAGGGAAAAACTGTTTTTT. The variable domain in full, completed from reference TRBV7-9 and TRBJ1-4, reads DTGVSQNPRHKITKRGQNVTFRCDPISEHNRLYWYRQTLGQGPEFLTYFQNEAQLEKSRLLSDRFSAERPKGSFSTLEIQRTEQGDSAMYLCASSRGTEREKLFFGSGTQLSVL.

This clone was picked up a small number of times. The rearrangement uses TRBV6-5 and TRBJ2-1, with D hard to call. This CDR3 is built from 15 residues. Per the germline V gene, CDR1 is MNHEY and CDR2 is SVGAGI. Trimming removed 0 bases at V and 2 bases at J, with 8 bases between. The CDR3 nucleotides read TGTGCCAGCAGTTACTCGACTCTTGCCTACAATGAGCAGTTCTTC. It encodes CASSYSTLAYNEQFF.

This chain links TRBV6-5 with TRBJ1-4, with D perhaps matching TRBD1 (6 bases). Between the trimmed V and J ends, which lost 0 bases and 8 bases, there was a span of 13 bases. The germline CDR1 and CDR2 sequences are MNHEY and SVGAGI. The CDR3 loop spans 15 amino acids. This CDR3 is CASSYSGAAREKLFF. In DNA, the CDR3 is TGTGCCAGCAGTTACTCGGGGGCCGCCCGGGAAAAACTGTTTTTT.

The V call is TRBV27, the J call TRBJ2-3; perhaps TRBD1 as D (6 bases). The CDR3 is made up of 15 amino acids. CDR1 is MNHEY and CDR2 is SMNVEV in the germline V gene (reference sequence). The V and J ends lost 3 bases and 4 bases respectively, with 14 bases between them. The CDR3 bases are TGTGCCAGCAGTTTTTGGCAGGGGTTCGCAGATACGCAGTATTTT. It codes for CASSFWQGFADTQYF.

V gene TRBV27 combines with J gene TRBJ2-7, with D maybe TRBD1 (6 bases). V was pared by 5 bases and J by 4 bases, with 12 bases between. Germline CDR1 reads MNHEY; CDR2 reads SMNVEV (reference sequence). The CDR3 covers 13 residues. CDR3 nucleotide sequence: TGTGCCAGCAGTCCGGCGGACAGATACGAGCAGTACTTC. This codes for CASSPADRYEQYF.

The V gene is TRBV14, the J gene TRBJ1-1; possible D gene TRBD1, 5 bases. Trimming stripped 4 bases from V and 10 bases from J, with 10 bases between. The germline CDR1 and CDR2 sequences are SGHDN and FVKESK. The CDR3 totals 11 residues. CDR3 region: CASSRGRGAFF. Here the CDR3 DNA reads TGTGCCAGCAGCCGAGGGAGGGGAGCTTTCTTT.

The table lists this clone with a few counts. The V call is TRBV7-2, the J call TRBJ1-3, with TRBD1 as a possible D gene (6 bases). Trimming removed 0 bases at V and 5 bases at J, with 11 bases between. There are 15 residues in the CDR3. CDR1 SGHTA and CDR2 FQGNSA come from the germline V gene. CDR3 residues: CASSLAGTSRNTIYF. The CDR3 DNA is TGTGCCAGCAGCTTAGCCGGGACAAGCCGAAACACCATATATTTT.

The V gene is TRBV19, the J gene TRBJ1-1, with D hard to call. The CDR3 has 12 residues. Trimming left V 5 bases short and J 0 bases short, with 4 bases between. Germline V CDR1 and CDR2: LNHDA, SQIVND (reference sequence). This chain's CDR3 is CASSRLNTEAFF. The CDR3 region has the DNA TGTGCCAGTAGTCGGTTGAACACTGAAGCTTTCTTT. Drawing the rest from reference TRBV19 and TRBJ1-1, the complete variable domain is DGGITQSPKYLFRKEGQNVTLSCEQNLNHDAMYWYRQDPGQGLRLIYYSQIVNDFQKGDIAEGYSVSREKKESFPLTVTSAQKNPTAFYLCASSRLNTEAFFGQGTRLTVV.